What follows is one T cell receptor beta chain and its context. Its antigen remains unidentified. This specimen belongs to a study of chemoradiotherapy in HPV16-positive cancers. TCRdb's table, derived via immunoSEQ multiplex PCR, lists solely in-frame clones and lacks some. The sample consists of about 12,000 clones, roughly nine tenths of them appearing once. Over chemoradiotherapy, repertoires were sampled more than once. Study outcomes and limitations: HPV-responsive T-cell expansion during chemoradiotherapy was linked to improved recurrence-free survival in HPV16-positive patients. Candidate HPV-specific clones and E7-related TCR motifs grew in tumor during treatment. Functional assays defining HPV-specific T cells used only a couple of HPV16-positive patients.

This sample comprised blood, obtained from a patient who underwent chemoradiotherapy. This clonotype originated in a human donor with HPV-associated anogenital cancer.

The CDR3 loop is CASSLDRGIGGYTF. CDR3 in DNA: TGTGCCAGCAGTTTAGACAGGGGCATAGGTGGCTACACCTTC. J is TRBJ1-2 and V is TRBV27, with 8 bases matching TRBD1. Unmatched junction bases numbered 6, after V lost 2 bases and J lost 7 bases. CDR1 MNHEY and CDR2 SMNVEV come from the germline V gene (reference sequence). The CDR3 consists of 14 residues.